A single sample gave rise to the 32 T cell receptor beta chains below, sequenced in a study of blood T cell repertoires in COVID-19. Only in-frame clones appear in the TCRdb table, and some are missing; sequencing was by immunoSEQ multiplex PCR. Here the sample spans 270,000 or so clones, about four fifths being singletons. Sample: peripheral blood. These receptors all come from a woman aged 60-75 years with active or convalescent COVID-19.

The rearrangement links TRBV6-5 to TRBJ2-6; tentatively, D is TRBD2 (6 bases). The germline V gene encodes CDR1 MNHEY and CDR2 SVGAGI. V lost 8 bases to trimming and J lost 0 bases, with 11 bases between them. This CDR3 spans 15 amino acids. Written as DNA, the CDR3 is TGTGCCAGCTCGCGGGGCCTCTCTGGGGCCAACGTCCTGACTTTC. Its protein product is CASSRGLSGANVLTF.

The chain combines TRBV5-6 with TRBJ1-1; 7 nucleotides align to TRBD1. The CDR3 contains 10 residues. Germline lookup yields CDR1 SGHDT and CDR2 YYEEEE. V lost 9 bases, J lost 12 bases, and 8 bases stayed unmatched. The CDR3 spells CATPGQVPFF. The CDR3 nucleotides read TGTGCCACCCCAGGACAGGTTCCTTTCTTT.

J is TRBJ1-5 and V is TRBV7-6, with 7 bases identical to TRBD1. Germline-derived CDR1 and CDR2 are SGHVS and FNYEAQ. The CDR3 loop spans 16 amino acids. J gave up 0 bases and V 4 bases, and 6 bases lay outside the gene matches. The CDR3 DNA sequence: TGTGCCAGCAGCTCGAGGGGACAGTATAGCAATCAGCCCCAGCATTTT. This gives the protein CASSSRGQYSNQPQHF.

This chain uses TRBV14 with TRBJ1-1; TRBD1 is a possible D gene (5 bases). Germline V gene lookup returns CDR1 SGHDN and CDR2 FVKESK. The CDR3 extends over 15 amino acids. Between the trimmed V and J ends, which lost 1 base and 1 base, there was a span of 10 bases. CDR3 sequence (DNA): TGTGCCAGCAGCCAAGCCCTGGGGGGGAACACTGAAGCTTTCTTT. It translates to CASSQALGGNTEAFF.

The V gene is TRBV25-1, the J gene TRBJ2-1, with 8 bases identical to TRBD1. The length of the CDR3 is 16 residues. The V gene end was trimmed by 5 bases and the J gene end by 3 bases; junction bases not matched to a gene: 9. Per germline, CDR1 MGHDK and CDR2 SYGVNS. The CDR3 reads CASSLSGQVGYNEQFF. For the CDR3, the DNA is TGTGCCAGCAGTCTCTCGGGACAGGTGGGCTACAATGAGCAGTTCTTC.

The chain uses TRBV18 and TRBJ1-5, with D maybe TRBD1 (6 bases). Trimming shortened V by 3 bases and J by 4 bases, and 10 bases separated the two germline ends. The CDR3 has 14 residues. Germline-derived CDR1 and CDR2 are KGHSH and LQKENI. The CDR3 DNA follows: TGTGCCAGCTCACCCTCACAGGGTAATCAGCCCCAGCATTTT. This codes for CASSPSQGNQPQHF.

The chain links TRBV15 to TRBJ1-1; 10 bases fit TRBD1. CDR1 and CDR2 (germline): LNHNV, YYDKDF (reference sequence). This CDR3 comprises 14 residues. The V and J ends lost 6 bases and 8 bases, in that order; junction bases with no gene match: 9. The CDR3 region has the DNA TGTGCCACCAGACAGACCGGGACAGGGGTAGAAGCTTTCTTT. Translation: CATRQTGTGVEAFF. Drawing the rest from reference TRBV15 and TRBJ1-1, the complete variable domain is DAMVIQNPRYQVTQFGKPVTLSCSQTLNHNVMYWYQQKSSQAPKLLFHYYDKDFNNEADTPDNFQSRRPNTSFCFLDIRSPGLGDTAMYLCATRQTGTGVEAFFGQGTRLTVV.

Note on this clone: Different DNA sequences within this sample yield the same CDR3. The V and J genes are TRBV2 and TRBJ2-3; the match to TRBD2 covers 10 bases. The length of the CDR3 is 14 residues. With V trimmed by 6 bases and J by 1 base, 1 base remained unmatched. Germline-derived CDR1 and CDR2 are SNHLY and FYNNEI. The CDR3 DNA reads as TGTGCCAGCAGGCTAGCGGGGGGCACAGATACGCAGTATTTT. Translated, it gives CASRLAGGTDTQYF.

This chain connects TRBV10-3 to TRBJ2-2; 10 positions match TRBD1. Trimming removed 5 bases from V and 0 bases from J; junction bases left unmatched: 3. Germline assignment: CDR1 ENHRY and CDR2 SYGVKD. The CDR3 runs 16 residues. The CDR3 protein is CAISPGTGANTGELFF. CDR3 nucleotide sequence: TGTGCCATCAGTCCCGGGACAGGGGCGAACACCGGGGAGCTGTTTTTT.

The chain couples TRBV6-5 to TRBJ1-2; the D is unclear. V was shortened by 2 bases and J by 7 bases, with 11 bases between the two germline ends. CDR3 length: 13 amino acids. From germline, CDR1 is MNHEY and CDR2 SVGAGI. The CDR3 protein is CASSYSSRGGYTF. CDR3 nucleotides: TGTGCCAGCAGTTACAGTTCGCGTGGTGGCTACACCTTC.

The CDR3 here is CASSHDSTGDGTDTQYF. In DNA, the CDR3 is TGTGCCAGCAGCCACGACTCGACAGGGGATGGCACAGATACGCAGTATTTT. The chain couples TRBV5-5 to TRBJ2-3; TRBD1 matches at 8 bases. The V segment lost 4 bases and the J segment 1 base; nucleotides outside the gene matches: 11. CDR1 and CDR2 (germline): SGHKS, YYEKEE (reference sequence). The CDR3 is made up of 17 amino acids.

This rearrangement joins TRBV4-3 to TRBJ2-7; 9 positions match TRBD1. The length of the CDR3 is 17 residues. V shed 1 base and J 3 bases; nucleotides not matched to a gene: 10. In germline, CDR1 is LGHNA, CDR2 YSLEER. The CDR3 nucleotides read TGCGCCAGCAGCCAAGCCCTGCTGGGACAGGGAAGCTACGAGCAGTACTTC. It specifies CASSQALLGQGSYEQYF.

V usage is TRBV7-9 and J usage is TRBJ1-2; 8 nucleotides align to TRBD1. With 5 bases clipped from V and 0 bases from J, the junction kept 8 bases outside the gene matches. The CDR3 covers 16 residues. CDR1 SEHNR and CDR2 FQNEAQ come from the germline V gene (reference sequence). The CDR3 DNA reads as TGTGCCAGCAGCCCCCGGGACAGGCCATCTAACTATGGCTACACCTTC. This encodes CASSPRDRPSNYGYTF.

The chain uses TRBV5-6 and TRBJ1-2; D perhaps matches TRBD1 (6 bases). Germline V lookup: CDR1 SGHDT, CDR2 YYEEEE. This CDR3 region has 16 residues. Trimming removed 0 bases from V and 8 bases from J, with 20 bases in between. The CDR3 loop reads CASSLGSGVQGRGYTF. The DNA for the CDR3 is TGTGCCAGCAGCTTGGGGTCAGGGGTTCAGGGGCGAGGCTACACCTTC.

The chain is built from TRBV9 and TRBJ1-4; 7 bases match TRBD1. V shed 0 bases, J shed 7 bases, and the junction held 9 bases outside the gene matches. Per germline, CDR1 SGDLS and CDR2 YYNGEE. The length of the CDR3 is 16 residues. CDR3 in DNA: TGTGCCAGCAGCGTAGAACAGGGGTTTGGTGGTGAAAAACTGTTTTTT. This encodes CASSVEQGFGGEKLFF.

The rearrangement links TRBV6-6 to TRBJ1-1; D is possibly TRBD1 (6 bases). The V end lost 5 bases, the J end lost 7 bases, and 11 bases lay between the germline ends. CDR1 and CDR2 (germline): MNHNY, SVGAGI (reference sequence). The CDR3 covers 12 residues. CDR3 protein: CASSRRTDEAFF. The CDR3 bases are TGTGCCAGCAGTCGACGGACAGATGAAGCTTTCTTT.

The CDR3 nucleotides are TGCGCCAGCAGCCAGCCGGGTGGCGGGGTGGTCAATGAGCAGTTCTTC. It encodes CASSQPGGGVVNEQFF. The V gene is TRBV4-1, the J gene TRBJ2-1; possibly TRBD2 for D (6 bases). V lost 3 bases and J 6 bases, leaving 18 bases between the germline ends. The CDR3 loop spans 16 amino acids. Per germline, CDR1 MGHRA and CDR2 YSYEKL.

The gene calls are TRBV2 and TRBJ1-6; D is unclear. Germline V gene data show CDR1 as SNHLY and CDR2 as FYNNEI. Deletions cut 7 bases from V and 8 bases from J, with 15 bases between. This CDR3 region has 14 residues. CDR3 residues: CASTVRGSYSPLHF. CDR3 bases: TGTGCCAGCACGGTCCGGGGATCCTATTCACCCCTCCACTTT.

CDR3 region: CASSDPHRGPHQPQHF. The CDR3 DNA reads TGTGCCAGCAGTGACCCACACAGGGGCCCCCATCAGCCCCAGCATTTT. The chain recombines TRBV25-1 with TRBJ1-5, with 7 bases that match TRBD1. The CDR3 runs to 16 residues. Losses at the gene ends were 3 bases for V and 5 bases for J; bases not matched to a gene: 10. Germline-derived CDR1 and CDR2 are MGHDK and SYGVNS.

The rearrangement uses TRBV7-3 and TRBJ2-5; D remains ambiguous. The CDR3 contains 14 residues. V gave up 2 bases and J gave up 5 bases, with 12 bases separating them. Germline V CDR1 and CDR2: SGHTA, FQGTGA. For the CDR3, the DNA is TGTGCCAGCAGCTTACTGGCAAACGGGGAGACCCAGTACTTC. Protein: CASSLLANGETQYF.

The chain combines TRBV20-1 with TRBJ2-5; TRBD2 agrees at 12 bases. Germline CDR1 and CDR2: DFQATT and SNEGSKA (reference sequence). The CDR3 contains 13 residues. J was trimmed by 5 bases and V by 3 bases; bases with no gene match: 1. The CDR3, as DNA: TGCAGTGCTAGTGGACTAGCGGGGGAGACCCAGTACTTC. Translating it yields CSASGLAGETQYF.

This clone was observed a handful of times. The gene calls are TRBV18 and TRBJ1-5; 11 nucleotides line up with TRBD1. V shed 1 base, J shed 9 bases, and the junction held 14 bases outside the gene matches. The CDR3 extends over 18 amino acids. Germline CDR1 is KGHSH and CDR2 is LQKENI. The CDR3 region has the DNA TGTGCCAGCTCACCACAAAACGGCGGGACAGGGGGGCCCCTGCCCCAGCATTTT. It codes for CASSPQNGGTGGPLPQHF.

A single count supports this clone. This rearrangement joins TRBV4-3 to TRBJ2-7; TRBD1 might be the D (6 bases). The CDR3 contains 14 residues. Germline CDR1 is LGHNA and CDR2 is YSLEER. V dropped 5 bases and J dropped 0 bases, with 11 bases sitting between them. CDR3 protein: CASSYDRSSYEQYF. The CDR3 DNA sequence: TGCGCCAGCAGCTATGACAGGTCCTCCTACGAGCAGTACTTC.

This clone was seen only once. The chain is built from TRBV9 and TRBJ1-4; 8 positions match TRBD1. The V gene end was trimmed by 3 bases and the J gene end by 4 bases; junction bases not matched to a gene: 8. The CDR3 loop spans 16 amino acids. Germline V gene lookup returns CDR1 SGDLS and CDR2 YYNGEE. CDR3 coding DNA: TGTGCCAGCAGCGCCACGACCGACAGGGGTAATGAAAAACTGTTTTTT. Translated, it gives CASSATTDRGNEKLFF.

The V call is TRBV4-3, the J call TRBJ1-2; TRBD1 aligns across 9 bases. V was pared by 3 bases and J by 1 base, with 12 bases of the junction left unmatched. Germline V gene lookup returns CDR1 LGHNA and CDR2 YSLEER. The CDR3 spans 18 residues. The CDR3 DNA follows: TGCGCCAGCAGCCACCATGATGGGGGACAGGGACTTAACTATGGCTACACCTTC. It yields the protein CASSHHDGGQGLNYGYTF.

This sequence joins TRBV7-2 and TRBJ1-1, with D maybe TRBD1 (6 bases). The CDR3 is 14 residues long. Deletions cut 4 bases from V and 6 bases from J, with 15 bases between. Germline loops: CDR1 SGHTA, CDR2 FQGNSA. The CDR3 DNA reads TGTGCCAGCAGCTCGTCAGGGGTTCGCGCTGAAGCTTTCTTT. This encodes CASSSSGVRAEAFF.

J is TRBJ1-5 and V is TRBV19, with D unresolved. Germline lookup yields CDR1 LNHDA and CDR2 SQIVND (reference sequence). CDR3 length: 14 amino acids. V shed 9 bases and J shed 7 bases, with 19 bases lying between them. DNA for the CDR3: TGTGCCAGCCGAAACAGTTTAACCTTACAGCCCCAGCATTTT. Its protein product is CASRNSLTLQPQHF.

A single count supports this clone. The genes are TRBV23-1 and TRBJ2-1; TRBD2 matches at 10 bases. TRBV23-1 is known as an ORF, though its function is uncertain. J was trimmed by 7 bases and V by 4 bases; bases with no gene match: 13. The CDR3 covers 17 residues. The CDR3 DNA reads TGCGCCAGCAGTCTTCCAACCGGGACTAGCGTCGGGAATGAGCAGTTCTTC. The encoded protein is CASSLPTGTSVGNEQFF.

This clone showed up just a few times. The chain recombines TRBV2 with TRBJ2-7; 12 bases fit TRBD2. CDR3 length equals 14 residues. Germline values: CDR1 SNHLY, CDR2 FYNNEI. J lost 2 bases, V lost 6 bases, and 2 bases had no gene match. The CDR3 region has the DNA TGTGCCAGCAGGAGGACTAGCGGGGCCTACGAGCAGTACTTC. Residues: CASRRTSGAYEQYF.

The rearrangement uses TRBV28 and TRBJ1-5, with a possible D match to TRBD1 (6 bases). The germline gives CDR1 MDHEN, CDR2 SYDVKM. Trimming pared 7 bases from V and 5 bases from J, leaving 21 bases between. The CDR3 is 16 residues long. The CDR3 nucleotides read TGTGCCAGCATGGGGGCAGGAAATTCGGAATATCAGCCCCAGCATTTT. It translates to CASMGAGNSEYQPQHF.

The genes are TRBV4-1 and TRBJ1-2, with 10 positions matching TRBD1. The V segment lost 1 base and the J segment 4 bases; nucleotides outside the gene matches: 6. Per germline, CDR1 MGHRA and CDR2 YSYEKL. The CDR3 length is 16 residues. CDR3 sequence reads: CASSQGGQGFTYGYTF. In DNA form, the CDR3 reads TGCGCCAGCAGCCAAGGGGGACAGGGGTTTACCTATGGCTACACCTTC.

This CDR3 reads CASSSRSGEQYF. The CDR3 nucleotides read TGTGCCAGCAGTTCCCGGAGCGGTGAGCAGTACTTC. The chain has TRBV12-3 or TRBV12-4 and TRBJ2-7, with D perhaps TRBD2 (5 bases). The CDR3 runs 12 residues. The V and J ends lost 4 bases and 7 bases respectively, with 11 bases between them.